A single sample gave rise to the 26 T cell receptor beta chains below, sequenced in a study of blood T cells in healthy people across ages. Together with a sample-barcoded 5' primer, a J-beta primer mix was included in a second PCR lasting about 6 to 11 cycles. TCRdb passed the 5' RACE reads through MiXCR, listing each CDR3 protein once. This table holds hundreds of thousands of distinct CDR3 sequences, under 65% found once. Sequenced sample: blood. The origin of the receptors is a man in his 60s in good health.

The CDR3 here is CASSYGTHRVFYYEQYF. CDR3 sequence (DNA): TGTGCCAGCAGTTATGGGACACATAGAGTGTTCTACTACGAGCAGTACTTC. The genes are TRBV6-6 and TRBJ2-7; tentatively, D is TRBD1 (6 bases). Germline assignment: CDR1 MNHNY and CDR2 SVGAGI (reference sequence). The ends were cut back, 3 bases at V and 3 bases at J, with 21 bases in the middle. This CDR3 spans 17 amino acids.

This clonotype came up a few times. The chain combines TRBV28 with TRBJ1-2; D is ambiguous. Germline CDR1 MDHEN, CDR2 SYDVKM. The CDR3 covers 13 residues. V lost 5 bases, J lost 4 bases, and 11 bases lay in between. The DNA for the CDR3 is TGTGCCAGCAGTATAGACTTGGCCTATGGCTACACCTTC. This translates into CASSIDLAYGYTF.

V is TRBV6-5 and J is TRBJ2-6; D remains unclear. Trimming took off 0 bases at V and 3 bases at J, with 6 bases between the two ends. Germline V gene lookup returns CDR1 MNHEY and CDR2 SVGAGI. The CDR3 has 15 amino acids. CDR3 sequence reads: CASSYSRFGANVLTF. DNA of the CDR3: TGTGCCAGCAGTTACTCGAGATTTGGGGCCAACGTCCTGACTTTC.

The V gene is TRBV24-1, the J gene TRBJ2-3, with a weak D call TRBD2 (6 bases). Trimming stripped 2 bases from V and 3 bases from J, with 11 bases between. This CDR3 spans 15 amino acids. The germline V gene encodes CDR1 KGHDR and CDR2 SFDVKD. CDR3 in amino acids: CATSDYGTGTDTQYF. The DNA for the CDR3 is TGTGCCACCAGTGATTACGGGACTGGGACAGATACGCAGTATTTT.

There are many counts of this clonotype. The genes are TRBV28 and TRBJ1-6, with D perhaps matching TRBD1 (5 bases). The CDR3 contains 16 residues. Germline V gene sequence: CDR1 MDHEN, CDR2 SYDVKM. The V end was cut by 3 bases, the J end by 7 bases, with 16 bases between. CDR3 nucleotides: TGTGCCAGCAGTTTGAATAGGGGTGGCGGGAATTCACCCCTCCACTTT. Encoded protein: CASSLNRGGGNSPLHF.

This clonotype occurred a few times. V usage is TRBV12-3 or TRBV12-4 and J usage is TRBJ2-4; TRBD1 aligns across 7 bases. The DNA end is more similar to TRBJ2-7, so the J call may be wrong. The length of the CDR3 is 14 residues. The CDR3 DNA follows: TGTGCCAGCAGTCCCCTGGGCGACAGGGACGAGCAGTACTTC. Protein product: CASSPLGDRDEQYF.

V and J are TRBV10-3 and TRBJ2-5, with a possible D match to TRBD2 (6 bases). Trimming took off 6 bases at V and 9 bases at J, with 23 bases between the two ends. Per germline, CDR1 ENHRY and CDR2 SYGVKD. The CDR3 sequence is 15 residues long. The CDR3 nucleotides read TGTGCCATCAGCGACCCGGGAGTGAAGTGGGAGGCCCAGTACTTC. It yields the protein CAISDPGVKWEAQYF.

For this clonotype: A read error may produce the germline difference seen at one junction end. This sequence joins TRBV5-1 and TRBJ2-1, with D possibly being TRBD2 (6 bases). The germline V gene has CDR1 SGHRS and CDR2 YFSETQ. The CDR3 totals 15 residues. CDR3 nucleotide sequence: TGCGCCAGCAGCCAAACTAGACCGGACTACAATAAGCAGTTCTTC. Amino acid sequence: CASSQTRPDYNKQFF.

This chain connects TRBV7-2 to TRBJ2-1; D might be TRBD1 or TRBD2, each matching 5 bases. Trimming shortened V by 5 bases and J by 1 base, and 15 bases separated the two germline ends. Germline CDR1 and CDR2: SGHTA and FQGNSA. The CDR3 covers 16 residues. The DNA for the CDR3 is TGTGCCAGCAGCCCACGGGGCCGACGATCCTACAATGAGCAGTTCTTC. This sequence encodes CASSPRGRRSYNEQFF.

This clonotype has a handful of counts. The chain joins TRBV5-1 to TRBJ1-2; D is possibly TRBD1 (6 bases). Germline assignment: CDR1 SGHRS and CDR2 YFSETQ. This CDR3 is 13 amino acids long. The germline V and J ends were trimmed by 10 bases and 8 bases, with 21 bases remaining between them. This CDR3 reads CASSRGNSGGYTF. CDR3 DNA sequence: TGCGCCTCCTCGAGGGGGAATTCTGGAGGCTACACCTTC.

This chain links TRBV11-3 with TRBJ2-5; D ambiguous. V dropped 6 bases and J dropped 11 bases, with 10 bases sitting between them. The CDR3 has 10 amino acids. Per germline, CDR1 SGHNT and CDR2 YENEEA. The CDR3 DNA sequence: TGTGCCAGCAGGATAGGAACGCAGTACTTC. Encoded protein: CASRIGTQYF.

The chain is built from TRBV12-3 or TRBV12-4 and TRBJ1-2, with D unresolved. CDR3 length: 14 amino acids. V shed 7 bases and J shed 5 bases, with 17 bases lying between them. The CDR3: CASTSPEVSYGYTF. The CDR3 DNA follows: TGTGCCAGCACCTCCCCGGAGGTTTCTTATGGCTACACCTTC.

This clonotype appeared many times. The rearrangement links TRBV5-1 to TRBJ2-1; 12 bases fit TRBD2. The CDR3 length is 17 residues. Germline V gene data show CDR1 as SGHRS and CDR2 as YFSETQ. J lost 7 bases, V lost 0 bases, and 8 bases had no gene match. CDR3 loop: CASSLAASSGGENEQFF. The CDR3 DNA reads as TGCGCCAGCAGCTTGGCGGCGTCTAGCGGGGGGGAGAATGAGCAGTTCTTC.

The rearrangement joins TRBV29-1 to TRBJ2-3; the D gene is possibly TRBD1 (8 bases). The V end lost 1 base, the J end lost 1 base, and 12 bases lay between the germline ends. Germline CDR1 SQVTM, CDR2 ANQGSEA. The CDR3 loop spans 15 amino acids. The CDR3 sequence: CSVEGTGRGTDTQYF. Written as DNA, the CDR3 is TGCAGCGTTGAAGGGACAGGGAGGGGCACAGATACGCAGTATTTT.

The CDR3 reads CASRPGTKASEQFF. The CDR3 region has the DNA TGTGCCAGCAGACCGGGGACGAAAGCCAGCGAGCAGTTCTTC. The chain carries TRBV6-5 and TRBJ2-1; D might be TRBD1 or TRBD2, each matching 5 bases. V lost 6 bases to trimming and J lost 10 bases, with 19 bases between them. This CDR3 comprises 14 residues. Germline V gene sequence: CDR1 MNHEY, CDR2 SVGAGI.

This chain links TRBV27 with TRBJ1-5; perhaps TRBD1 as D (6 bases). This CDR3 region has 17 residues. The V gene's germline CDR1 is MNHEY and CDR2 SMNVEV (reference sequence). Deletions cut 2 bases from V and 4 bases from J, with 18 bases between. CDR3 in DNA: TGTGCCAGCAGTTTAAAGTCAGGAGGGACACTTAATCAGCCCCAGCATTTT. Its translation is CASSLKSGGTLNQPQHF.

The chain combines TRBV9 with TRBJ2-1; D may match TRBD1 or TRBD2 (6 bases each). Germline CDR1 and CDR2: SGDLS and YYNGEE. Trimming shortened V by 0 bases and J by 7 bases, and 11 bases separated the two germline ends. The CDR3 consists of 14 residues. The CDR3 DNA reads TGTGCCAGCAGCGTAGGGGGGGCGTGGAATGAGCAGTTCTTC. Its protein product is CASSVGGAWNEQFF.

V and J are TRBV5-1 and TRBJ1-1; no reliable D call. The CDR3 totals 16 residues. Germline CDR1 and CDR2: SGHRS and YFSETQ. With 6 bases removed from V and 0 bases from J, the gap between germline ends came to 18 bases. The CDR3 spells CASTYDGSRLNTEAFF. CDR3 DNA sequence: TGCGCCAGCACCTATGACGGGTCGAGACTGAACACTGAAGCTTTCTTT.

The CDR3 here is CASSVGGRIAEAFF. CDR3 DNA: TGTGCCAGCAGCGTAGGAGGGCGGATTGCTGAAGCTTTCTTT. This chain uses TRBV5-4 with TRBJ1-1; unclear D gene. V lost 4 bases, J lost 6 bases, and 16 bases lay in between. From germline, CDR1 is SGHNT and CDR2 YYREEE (reference sequence). The CDR3 has 14 amino acids.

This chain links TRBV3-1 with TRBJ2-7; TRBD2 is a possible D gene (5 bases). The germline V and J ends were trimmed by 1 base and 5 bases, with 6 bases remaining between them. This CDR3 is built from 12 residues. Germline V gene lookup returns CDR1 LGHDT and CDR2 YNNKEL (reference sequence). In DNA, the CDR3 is TGTGCCAGCAGCCAAGTCGGGGACGAGCAGTACTTC. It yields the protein CASSQVGDEQYF.

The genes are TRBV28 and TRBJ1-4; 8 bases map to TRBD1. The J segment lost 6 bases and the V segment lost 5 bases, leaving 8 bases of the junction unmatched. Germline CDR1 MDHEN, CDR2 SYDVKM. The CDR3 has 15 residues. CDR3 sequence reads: CASSTTGGGDEKLFF. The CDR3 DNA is TGTGCCAGCAGTACCACAGGGGGGGGGGATGAAAAACTGTTTTTT.

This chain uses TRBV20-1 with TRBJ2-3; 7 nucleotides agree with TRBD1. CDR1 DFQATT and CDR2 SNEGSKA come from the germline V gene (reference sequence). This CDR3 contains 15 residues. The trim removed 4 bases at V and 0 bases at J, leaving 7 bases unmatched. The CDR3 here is CSAKTGTSSTDTQYF. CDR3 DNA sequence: TGCAGTGCTAAGACAGGGACGTCTAGCACAGATACGCAGTATTTT.

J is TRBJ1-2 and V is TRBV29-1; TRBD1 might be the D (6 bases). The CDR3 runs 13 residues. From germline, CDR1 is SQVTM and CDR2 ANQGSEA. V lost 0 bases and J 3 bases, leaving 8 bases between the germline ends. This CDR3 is CSVEDTGYYGYTF. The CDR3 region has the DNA TGCAGCGTTGAAGACACAGGGTACTATGGCTACACCTTC.

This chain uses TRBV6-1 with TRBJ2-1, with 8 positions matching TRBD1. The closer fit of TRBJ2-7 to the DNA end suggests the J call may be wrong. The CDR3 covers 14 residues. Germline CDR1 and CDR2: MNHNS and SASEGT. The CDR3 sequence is CASRRQGPYNEQYF. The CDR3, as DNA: TGTGCCAGCAGAAGACAGGGGCCCTACAATGAGCAGTACTTC.

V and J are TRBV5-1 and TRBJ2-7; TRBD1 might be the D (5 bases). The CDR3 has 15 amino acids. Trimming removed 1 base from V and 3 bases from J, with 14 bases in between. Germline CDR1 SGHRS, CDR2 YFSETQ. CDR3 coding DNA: TGCGCCAGCAGCTTGAACCAGGGTTATAGCTACGAGCAGTACTTC. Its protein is CASSLNQGYSYEQYF.

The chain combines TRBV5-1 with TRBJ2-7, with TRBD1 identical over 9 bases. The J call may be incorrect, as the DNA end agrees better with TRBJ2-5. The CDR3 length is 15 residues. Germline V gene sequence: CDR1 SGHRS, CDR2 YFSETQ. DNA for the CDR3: TGCGCCAGCAGCAGGACGGACAGGGGCCAAGAGACCCAGTACTTC. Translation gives CASSRTDRGQETQYF.